One sample yielded the 30 T cell receptor beta chains listed below, sequenced in a study of PD-1 blockade in classical Hodgkin lymphoma. Sequencing used immunoSEQ multiplex PCR; TCRdb keeps in-frame clones, though not all of them. The sample shows under 80,000 clones, 70% to 75% of them seen only once. Every one of the patients relapsed after autologous stem cell transplantation (brentuximab vedotin exposure was variable). The sample in question was peripheral blood mononuclear cells (PBMCs), obtained before the second cycle of nivolumab. The receptors stem from a human donor with classical Hodgkin lymphoma.

This clone was seen once. The chain links TRBV11-2 to TRBJ2-1; 8 bases line up with TRBD1. Germline V lookup: CDR1 SGHAT, CDR2 FQNNGV. V shed 3 bases and J 4 bases; nucleotides not matched to a gene: 5. This CDR3 contains 15 residues. CDR3 coding DNA: TGTGCCAGCAGCTTTGACAGGGGCGAATACAATGAGCAGTTCTTC. This sequence encodes CASSFDRGEYNEQFF.

This clone ranks as medium-sized (0.01 to 0.1%). The chain employs TRBV5-1 and TRBJ2-7; 7 nucleotides match TRBD1. CDR1 and CDR2 from the germline V gene are SGHRS and YFSETQ. The J segment lost 5 bases and the V segment lost 0 bases, leaving 8 bases of the junction unmatched. This CDR3 has 15 residues. CDR3 protein: CASSLGSSQGNEQYF. The DNA for the CDR3 is TGCGCCAGCAGCTTGGGGTCATCACAGGGGAACGAGCAGTACTTC.

This clone was detected only a few times. This chain uses TRBV18 with TRBJ1-1; TRBD1 is a possible D gene (6 bases). Per the germline V gene, CDR1 is KGHSH and CDR2 is LQKENI. The V and J ends lost 4 bases and 4 bases respectively, with 13 bases between them. The CDR3 has 14 residues. The CDR3 DNA reads TGTGCCAGCTCACGCGTAGAGGGGGGCACTGAAGCTTTCTTT. Its protein is CASSRVEGGTEAFF. The full variable domain, rest sourced from reference TRBV18 and TRBJ1-1, is NAGVMQNPRHLVRRRGQEARLRCSPMKGHSHVYWYRQLPEEGLKFMVYLQKENIIDESGMPKERFSAEFPKEGPSILRIQQVVRGDSAAYFCASSRVEGGTEAFFGQGTRLTVV.

The CDR3 region has the DNA TGTGCCAGCAGCCGTATAGGGACAGGGGTTTACAATGAGCAGTTCTTC. Amino acid sequence: CASSRIGTGVYNEQFF. The genes are TRBV7-3 and TRBJ2-1; 10 nucleotides agree with TRBD1. The CDR3 loop spans 16 amino acids. Germline loops: CDR1 SGHTA, CDR2 FQGTGA. V lost 5 bases and J lost 4; bases outside the gene matches: 8. Supplemented by reference TRBV7-3 and TRBJ2-1, the full variable domain reads GAGVSQTPSNKVTEKGKYVELRCDPISGHTALYWYRQSLGQGPEFLIYFQGTGAADDSGLPNDRFFAVRPEGSVSTLKIQRTERGDSAVYLCASSRIGTGVYNEQFFGPGTRLTVL.

V is TRBV27 and J is TRBJ1-2, with D possibly being TRBD1 (6 bases). Per germline, CDR1 MNHEY and CDR2 SMNVEV (reference sequence). The CDR3 extends over 14 amino acids. Deletions cut 5 bases from V and 4 bases from J, with 14 bases between. CDR3 amino acids: CASSVLRGGYGYTF. Written as DNA, the CDR3 is TGTGCCAGCAGTGTCCTCAGGGGCGGCTATGGCTACACCTTC.

The chain combines TRBV7-6 with TRBJ2-6; 8 bases fit TRBD2. The V segment lost 3 bases and the J segment 4 bases; nucleotides outside the gene matches: 8. The CDR3 consists of 17 residues. Looked up from germline, CDR1 is SGHVS and CDR2 is FNYEAQ. The CDR3 sequence: CASSFNAGGRGANVLTF. The DNA for the CDR3 is TGTGCCAGCAGCTTTAACGCGGGAGGTAGAGGGGCCAACGTCCTGACTTTC.

V gene TRBV6-5 combines with J gene TRBJ1-1; D is possibly TRBD1 (5 bases). The germline CDR1 and CDR2 sequences are MNHEY and SVGAGI. The length of the CDR3 is 14 residues. Trimming pared 4 bases from V and 1 base from J, leaving 10 bases between. The CDR3 nucleotides are TGTGCCAGCAGTTGGGGCAGGTCGAACACTGAAGCTTTCTTT. It specifies CASSWGRSNTEAFF.

The chain combines TRBV5-5 with TRBJ1-3; D might be TRBD1 (5 bases). This CDR3 has 15 amino acids. CDR1 is SGHKS, CDR2 YYEKEE, per germline (reference sequence). The V and J ends lost 3 bases and 0 bases respectively, with 10 bases between them. CDR3 sequence (DNA): TGTGCCAGCAGCTCAGACAGAGACTCTGGAAACACCATATATTTT. Translated: CASSSDRDSGNTIYF.

This clone came up many times. The rearrangement joins TRBV2 to TRBJ1-1; TRBD1 agrees at 7 bases. From germline, CDR1 is SNHLY and CDR2 FYNNEI. CDR3 length: 15 amino acids. V gave up 7 bases and J gave up 7 bases; unmatched junction bases: 15. CDR3 nucleotide sequence: TGTGCCAGCACCCTCAATCCTCAGACAGGGAGTGAAGCTTTCTTT. Translated: CASTLNPQTGSEAFF. Drawing the rest from reference TRBV2 and TRBJ1-1, the complete variable domain is EPEVTQTPSHQVTQMGQEVILRCVPISNHLYFYWYRQILGQKVEFLVSFYNNEISEKSEIFDDQFSVERPDGSNFTLKIRSTKLEDSAMYFCASTLNPQTGSEAFFGQGTRLTVV.

The chain uses TRBV7-9 and TRBJ1-1, with D possibly TRBD1 on 5 matching bases. CDR1 SEHNR and CDR2 FQNEAQ come from the germline V gene (reference sequence). Trimming took 4 bases from V and 0 from J, leaving 9 bases between them. There are 14 residues in the CDR3. CDR3 amino acids: CASSWRQLNTEAFF. The CDR3 DNA is TGTGCCAGCAGCTGGAGACAGTTGAACACTGAAGCTTTCTTT. Variable domain in full (rest from reference TRBV7-9 and TRBJ1-1): DTGVSQNPRHKITKRGQNVTFRCDPISEHNRLYWYRQTLGQGPEFLTYFQNEAQLEKSRLLSDRFSAERPKGSFSTLEIQRTEQGDSAMYLCASSWRQLNTEAFFGQGTRLTVV.

The V call is TRBV2, the J call TRBJ1-1, with D maybe TRBD1 (5 bases). This CDR3 is built from 11 residues. With 6 bases removed from V and 7 bases from J, the gap between germline ends came to 9 bases. Germline loops: CDR1 SNHLY, CDR2 FYNNEI. The CDR3 reads CASSLQGEAFF. The CDR3 DNA sequence: TGTGCCAGCAGCCTGCAGGGTGAAGCTTTCTTT. The whole variable domain, filled in from reference TRBV2 and TRBJ1-1, reads EPEVTQTPSHQVTQMGQEVILRCVPISNHLYFYWYRQILGQKVEFLVSFYNNEISEKSEIFDDQFSVERPDGSNFTLKIRSTKLEDSAMYFCASSLQGEAFFGQGTRLTVV.

This chain joins TRBV19 and TRBJ2-1; no clear D. The CDR3 sequence is 14 residues long. The germline V gene encodes CDR1 LNHDA and CDR2 SQIVND (reference sequence). Trimming took 7 bases from V and 5 from J, leaving 15 bases between them. CDR3 sequence (DNA): TGTGCCAGTACAGGTGGCGCTCGGCACAATGAGCAGTTCTTC. It specifies CASTGGARHNEQFF. The full variable domain, with the rest looked up from reference TRBV19 and TRBJ2-1, is DGGITQSPKYLFRKEGQNVTLSCEQNLNHDAMYWYRQDPGQGLRLIYYSQIVNDFQKGDIAEGYSVSREKKESFPLTVTSAQKNPTAFYLCASTGGARHNEQFFGPGTRLTVL.

CDR3 residues: CASSVGGQGAVGELFF. CDR3 coding DNA: TGTGCCAGCAGCGTAGGGGGACAGGGGGCAGTCGGGGAGCTGTTTTTT. The chain couples TRBV9 to TRBJ2-2, with 12 bases that match TRBD1. The V gene's germline CDR1 is SGDLS and CDR2 YYNGEE. The junction had 4 bases not matched to a gene; V was cut back by 0 bases and J by 7 bases. The CDR3 consists of 16 residues.

The genes are TRBV2 and TRBJ1-6, with 8 nucleotides matching TRBD1. The CDR3 covers 16 residues. Germline V gene lookup returns CDR1 SNHLY and CDR2 FYNNEI. V dropped 6 bases and J dropped 5; count of bases not matched to a gene: 9. The chain's CDR3 is CASRDPGQGNNSPLHF. Here the CDR3 DNA reads TGTGCCAGCAGGGACCCAGGACAGGGCAATAATTCACCCCTCCACTTT.

The chain carries TRBV6-5 and TRBJ1-5; possible D gene TRBD1, 5 bases. This CDR3 is built from 14 residues. Germline CDR1 is MNHEY and CDR2 is SVGAGI. Between the trimmed V and J ends, which lost 10 bases and 3 bases, there was a span of 16 bases. The CDR3 sequence: CATSYRGINQPQHF. DNA of the CDR3: TGTGCCACCAGCTACCGGGGCATCAATCAGCCCCAGCATTTT.

This clone was seen a handful of times. The chain has TRBV4-2 and TRBJ1-1; D gene ambiguous. The V end was cut by 1 base, the J end by 4 bases, with 13 bases between. The CDR3 runs to 15 residues. Germline-derived CDR1 and CDR2 are LGHNA and YNFKEQ. The CDR3 sequence is CASSQVSEGATEAFF. DNA of the CDR3: TGTGCCAGCAGCCAAGTCTCTGAAGGAGCCACTGAAGCTTTCTTT.

This rearrangement joins TRBV6-5 to TRBJ1-2; D gene unclear. Looked up from germline, CDR1 is MNHEY and CDR2 is SVGAGI. This CDR3 is built from 13 residues. The V and J ends lost 7 bases and 7 bases respectively, with 16 bases between them. The CDR3: CASTEDGGGGYTF. The CDR3 DNA sequence: TGTGCCAGCACCGAGGACGGTGGTGGTGGCTACACCTTC.

The chain is built from TRBV14 and TRBJ2-7, with TRBD1 matching over 7 bases. CDR3 size: 14 residues. Germline V gene lookup returns CDR1 SGHDN and CDR2 FVKESK. Trimming cost V 4 bases and J 3 bases; bases outside gene matches: 6. CDR3 nucleotides: TGTGCCAGCAGCCGGACAGGAGAAGGCTACGAGCAGTACTTC. It codes for CASSRTGEGYEQYF.

The chain's CDR3 is CATSREKTLGGNTEAFF. The DNA of the CDR3 is TGTGCCACCAGCAGAGAAAAGACTCTTGGTGGAAACACTGAAGCTTTCTTT. The rearrangement joins TRBV15 to TRBJ1-1; D is unclear. This CDR3 is built from 17 residues. The V gene's germline CDR1 is LNHNV and CDR2 YYDKDF (reference sequence). With 0 bases removed from V and 2 bases from J, the gap between germline ends came to 16 bases. The full variable domain, in which reference TRBV15 and TRBJ1-1 provide the parts outside the CDR3, is DAMVIQNPRYQVTQFGKPVTLSCSQTLNHNVMYWYQQKSSQAPKLLFHYYDKDFNNEADTPDNFQSRRPNTSFCFLDIRSPGLGDTAMYLCATSREKTLGGNTEAFFGQGTRLTVV.

The chain couples TRBV5-6 to TRBJ2-5, with D possibly TRBD1 on 6 matching bases. Trimming left V 9 bases short and J 0 bases short, with 12 bases between. The germline V gene encodes CDR1 SGHDT and CDR2 YYEEEE. This CDR3 region has 13 residues. The CDR3 spells CATQGWYQETQYF. For the CDR3, the DNA is TGTGCCACCCAGGGGTGGTACCAAGAGACCCAGTACTTC.

DNA for the CDR3: TGTGCCAGCAGCTCAACGCCCGGGACACAATTCTATGGCTACACCTTC. This sequence encodes CASSSTPGTQFYGYTF. The rearrangement joins TRBV5-5 to TRBJ1-2, with D perhaps TRBD1 (6 bases). Germline loops: CDR1 SGHKS, CDR2 YYEKEE (reference sequence). CDR3 length equals 16 residues. V lost 3 bases, J lost 4 bases, and 19 bases lay in between.

A note on this clone: Other nucleotide sequences from this sample produce the same CDR3. J is TRBJ2-1 and V is TRBV15; 8 bases match TRBD1. CDR1 is LNHNV and CDR2 is YYDKDF in the germline V gene (reference sequence). The CDR3 consists of 15 residues. V shed 1 base and J 4 bases; nucleotides not matched to a gene: 3. CDR3 in DNA: TGTGCCACCAGCAGAGCTAACAGGGGGTACAATGAGCAGTTCTTC. This codes for CATSRANRGYNEQFF.

The rearrangement joins TRBV5-6 to TRBJ2-2; D is possibly TRBD2 (5 bases). Germline V gene lookup returns CDR1 SGHDT and CDR2 YYEEEE. CDR3 size: 15 residues. The germline V and J ends were trimmed by 4 bases and 4 bases, with 14 bases remaining between them. CDR3 loop: CASSANLLVTGELFF. In DNA form, the CDR3 reads TGTGCCAGCAGCGCTAATCTACTAGTCACCGGGGAGCTGTTTTTT.

This clone was seen a few times. The chain has TRBV2 and TRBJ2-7, with TRBD2 as a possible D gene (5 bases). This CDR3 has 12 amino acids. V lost 11 bases and J lost 2, with 13 bases in between. Germline lookup yields CDR1 SNHLY and CDR2 FYNNEI. CDR3: CARRTGTYEQYF. CDR3 coding DNA: TGTGCCCGACGGACGGGGACCTACGAGCAGTACTTC.

This rearrangement joins TRBV2 to TRBJ2-3; TRBD2 agrees at 7 bases. Trimming cost V 3 bases and J 4 bases; bases outside gene matches: 7. Germline CDR1 is SNHLY and CDR2 is FYNNEI. The length of the CDR3 is 15 residues. The CDR3 DNA reads TGTGCCAGCAGTGATCGGGCTAGCGGCCCAGATACGCAGTATTTT. Translation: CASSDRASGPDTQYF.

The chain has TRBV2 and TRBJ2-1; tentative D call: TRBD1 (5 bases). V was trimmed by 6 bases and J by 7 bases, leaving 13 bases between them. The CDR3 is 13 residues long. Germline V gives CDR1 SNHLY, CDR2 FYNNEI. CDR3 sequence: CASSGLPGNEQFF. In DNA form, the CDR3 reads TGTGCCAGCAGCGGTCTGCCAGGGAATGAGCAGTTCTTC.

In this sample, this clone turned up many times. V gene TRBV9 combines with J gene TRBJ2-7; weak D call: TRBD1 (6 bases). The CDR3 consists of 12 residues. The V gene's germline CDR1 is SGDLS and CDR2 YYNGEE. Trimming cost V 4 bases and J 4 bases, with 9 bases left between them. CDR3: CASSPTGYEQYF. CDR3 sequence (DNA): TGTGCCAGCAGCCCCACAGGGTACGAGCAGTACTTC.

The chain links TRBV5-4 to TRBJ2-1, with D perhaps TRBD1 (5 bases). Deletions cut 2 bases from V and 4 bases from J, with 7 bases between. CDR3 length equals 13 residues. Per the germline V gene, CDR1 is SGHNT and CDR2 is YYREEE (reference sequence). The CDR3 reads CASSFDSYNEQFF. Written as DNA, the CDR3 is TGTGCCAGCAGCTTCGACAGTTACAATGAGCAGTTCTTC.

This clone was picked up a small number of times. The chain has TRBV18 and TRBJ2-7; the D gene is possibly TRBD1 (6 bases). V was trimmed by 3 bases and J by 5 bases, leaving 17 bases between them. The length of the CDR3 is 15 residues. Germline V gives CDR1 KGHSH, CDR2 LQKENI. The CDR3 region is CASSPGQLIGNEQYF. CDR3 DNA sequence: TGTGCCAGCTCACCCGGACAGCTCATCGGTAACGAGCAGTACTTC.

The chain has TRBV19 and TRBJ2-1; 12 bases match TRBD2. The CDR3 has 15 residues. Trimming at V came to 10 bases and at J to 2 bases, leaving 6 bases not matched to a gene. Germline V gives CDR1 LNHDA, CDR2 SQIVND (reference sequence). The CDR3 here is CANLTSGSPYNEQFF. The DNA of the CDR3 is TGTGCCAACCTGACTAGCGGGAGCCCCTACAATGAGCAGTTCTTC.